This entry describes one T cell receptor beta chain. CDR3 length: 16 residues. Germline V gives CDR1 MNHEY, CDR2 SVGAGI. Unmatched junction bases numbered 8, after V lost 4 bases and J lost 5 bases. The assay was immunoSEQ multiplex PCR, and TCRdb's table has in-frame clones only and misses some. Of approximately 250,000 clones in the sample, around four fifths were seen once. This sample is part of a study of blood T cell repertoires in COVID-19. The sample comprised peripheral blood. This sequence originates from a woman aged 60-70 years with active or convalescent COVID-19. J is TRBJ2-5 and V is TRBV6-5, with 12 bases fitting TRBD1. The CDR3 loop is CASSSLGTGGVETQYF. CDR3 sequence (DNA): TGTGCCAGCAGTTCCCTGGGGACAGGGGGCGTGGAGACCCAGTACTTC.